This T cell receptor beta chain was identified in a study of cytomegalovirus exposure and HLA in healthy donors. The V end was cut by 6 bases, the J end by 0 bases, with 11 bases between. The V gene's germline CDR1 is KGHSH and CDR2 LQKENI. CDR3 length: 14 residues. The study ran its PCR with 60 Vbeta and 13 Jbeta primers. Produced via immunoSEQ multiplex PCR; TCRdb's table is partial and in-frame only. The profile covers approximately 150,000 clones, with over 60% appearing a single time and around 2.8% taken by the ten largest. The receptor comes from a woman aged 25-40 years in good health and CMV-seronegative. Specimen: PBMCs. The genes are TRBV18 and TRBJ1-1; TRBD1 is a possible D gene (6 bases). CDR3 coding DNA: TGTGCCAGCTCCCGCGACAGGTTGAACACTGAAGCTTTCTTT. This sequence encodes CASSRDRLNTEAFF.